This TCR beta chain was found in a study of shared clonotypes between healthy human individuals. Study-level findings and limits: Unshared clonotypes carried lower generation probabilities than those common to all four donors.

Libraries were prepared by immunoSEQ multiplex PCR; TCRdb keeps only in-frame clonotypes and omits some of them. The sample has about 2.4 million clones; roughly 93% are singletons. Trimming took off 4 bases at V and 7 bases at J, with 16 bases between the two ends. Germline loops: CDR1 GTSNPN, CDR2 SVGIG (reference sequence). CDR3 size: 14 residues. In regard to this clone: Its antigen is not identified.

Material for sequencing was naive CD4+ T cells from PBMCs. Subset of the sample: CD45RA+ positively selected. This chain connects TRBV30 to TRBJ2-2; D is tentatively TRBD1 or TRBD2 (6 bases each). This clonotype was obtained from a man aged 18-30 years in good health. Some clones in this sample may be carry-over from other donors' samples. The CDR3 region is CAWKNDGGVGELFF. The DNA of the CDR3 is TGTGCCTGGAAGAACGACGGGGGCGTCGGGGAGCTGTTTTTT.